A selection of T cell receptor beta chains follows, all from one sample in a study of T-cell memory formation after mild COVID-19. TCRdb re-analysed the 5' RACE reads in MiXCR, keeping a single row per CDR3 protein. The data contain 150,000 to 200,000 distinct CDR3 sequences, 14% of them seen just once; the ten biggest clones take up roughly 13%. Sequencing used PBMCs or a T cell subset sorted from them (not recorded which). The receptors were gathered from an adult woman who had mild COVID-19 (a few samples of this study predate the infection). Cell type and time point are not known. Each CDR3 is given with its conserved first and last residue. A D gene is named only where the DNA matches it firmly. Clone size is stated in some rows and not others, as once, few, many or a class when expanded.

J gene: TRBJ2-7; D gene: -; clone size: few; V gene: TRBV14; CDR3 DNA: TGTGCCAGCAGCCAAGATCCCAGGTACAAGCAGTACTTC; CDR3 protein: CASSQDPRYKQYF
J gene: TRBJ1-3; D gene: -; clone size: -; V gene: TRBV5-1; CDR3 DNA: TGCGCCAGCAGCTTGCTCCCCCGAGGAAACACCATATATTTT; CDR3 protein: CASSLLPRGNTIYF
J gene: TRBJ2-5; D gene: -; clone size: -; V gene: TRBV18; CDR3 DNA: TGTGCCAGCTCACCATTAGGACAGTACCAAGAGACCCAGTACTTC; CDR3 protein: CASSPLGQYQETQYF
J gene: TRBJ2-3; D gene: -; clone size: -; V gene: TRBV29-1; CDR3 DNA: TGCAGCGTTGAAGTATCAAGTCGAGGAGATACGCAGTATTTT; CDR3 protein: CSVEVSSRGDTQYF
J gene: TRBJ2-5; D gene: -; clone size: -; V gene: TRBV2; CDR3 DNA: TGTGCCAGCCGAGAGACACCGAGCCGAGAGACCCAGTACTTC; CDR3 protein: CASRETPSRETQYF
J gene: TRBJ2-1; D gene: TRBD2; clone size: many; V gene: TRBV28; CDR3 DNA: TGTGCCAGCAGTTTAAAAGGACTAGCGGGGAGCTCCTACAATGAGCAGTTCTTC; CDR3 protein: CASSLKGLAGSSYNEQFF
J gene: TRBJ2-5; D gene: -; clone size: few; V gene: TRBV24-1; CDR3 DNA: TGTGCCACCAGTGATCCCTCCCGACCTGGGCAAGAGACCCAGTACTTC; CDR3 protein: CATSDPSRPGQETQYF
J gene: TRBJ2-7; D gene: -; clone size: medium-sized; V gene: TRBV7-8; CDR3 DNA: TGTGCCAGCAGTTCAGACTACGAGCAGTACTTC; CDR3 protein: CASSSDYEQYF
J gene: TRBJ1-2; D gene: TRBD1; clone size: -; V gene: TRBV12-3/TRBV12-4; CDR3 DNA: TGTGCCAGCAGTTCTTGGGACAGGGGACTCTATGGCTACACCTTC; CDR3 protein: CASSSWDRGLYGYTF
J gene: TRBJ2-7; D gene: -; clone size: -; V gene: TRBV11-2; CDR3 DNA: TGTGCCAGCAGCTTCACAGGGACGAGCGGTGACGAGCAGTACTTC; CDR3 protein: CASSFTGTSGDEQYF
J gene: TRBJ2-1; D gene: -; clone size: few; V gene: TRBV5-4; CDR3 DNA: TGTGCCAGCAGCTTACCCGTGAGCAATGAGCAGTTCTTC; CDR3 protein: CASSLPVSNEQFF
J gene: TRBJ1-5; D gene: -; clone size: -; V gene: TRBV7-2; CDR3 DNA: TGTGCCAGCAGCCCTCAGGAGGGGTTGGTGGGTCAGCCCCAGCATTTT; CDR3 protein: CASSPQEGLVGQPQHF
J gene: TRBJ2-7; D gene: -; clone size: -; V gene: TRBV7-9; CDR3 DNA: TGTGCCAGCAGCTCGAGGAGCGGGCAGAGGTTCTACGAGCAGTACTTC; CDR3 protein: CASSSRSGQRFYEQYF
J gene: TRBJ2-3; D gene: -; clone size: -; V gene: TRBV12-3/TRBV12-4; CDR3 DNA: TGTGCCAGCACGGAGGGCATCACAGATACGCAGTATTTT; CDR3 protein: CASTEGITDTQYF
J gene: TRBJ1-5; D gene: TRBD1; clone size: -; V gene: TRBV9; CDR3 DNA: TGTGCCAGCAGCGTAGGAGCCGGACAGGGGCCCCAGCATTTT; CDR3 protein: CASSVGAGQGPQHF
J gene: TRBJ2-1; D gene: TRBD2; clone size: few; V gene: TRBV29-1; CDR3 DNA: TGCAGTATACTAGCGGGGATATACAATGAGCAGTTCTTC; CDR3 protein: CSILAGIYNEQFF
J gene: TRBJ2-7; D gene: TRBD1; clone size: -; V gene: TRBV15; CDR3 DNA: TGTGCCACCAGCAGGGCCGGGACAGGGGATTTGTACGAGCAGTACTTC; CDR3 protein: CATSRAGTGDLYEQYF
J gene: TRBJ2-1; D gene: -; clone size: few; V gene: TRBV20-1; CDR3 DNA: TGCAGTGCGCCGGTACTAGGAGACAATGAGCAGTTCTTC; CDR3 protein: CSAPVLGDNEQFF
J gene: TRBJ2-2; D gene: -; clone size: -; V gene: TRBV30; CDR3 DNA: TGTGCCTGGAGTCCTTCGGGTTCCCTGTTTTTT; CDR3 protein: CAWSPSGSLFF
J gene: TRBJ2-7; D gene: TRBD1; clone size: -; V gene: TRBV11-2; CDR3 DNA: TGTGCCAGCAGCTTAGGGGGCTCGGACAGGAGAACTTATTACGAGCAGTACTTC; CDR3 protein: CASSLGGSDRRTYYEQYF
J gene: TRBJ2-2; D gene: -; clone size: few; V gene: TRBV29-1; CDR3 DNA: TGCAGCGTTGAAGACCTCACCGGGGAGCTGTTTTTT; CDR3 protein: CSVEDLTGELFF
J gene: TRBJ2-7; D gene: -; clone size: -; V gene: TRBV9; CDR3 DNA: TGTGCCAGCAGTAGCCCCGGCCAGTACTTC; CDR3 protein: CASSSPGQYF
J gene: TRBJ1-1; D gene: TRBD1; clone size: -; V gene: TRBV15; CDR3 DNA: TGTGCCACCACCATGGGACAGTTGAACACTGAAGCTTTCTTT; CDR3 protein: CATTMGQLNTEAFF
J gene: TRBJ1-2; D gene: -; clone size: few; V gene: TRBV5-6; CDR3 DNA: TGTGCCAGCAGCTTAAAAGGGTTCGACTATGGCTACACCTTC; CDR3 protein: CASSLKGFDYGYTF
J gene: TRBJ1-2; D gene: -; clone size: -; V gene: TRBV7-2; CDR3 DNA: TGTGCCAGCAGCCCGTATATAGAAACTAACTATGGCTACACCTTC; CDR3 protein: CASSPYIETNYGYTF
J gene: TRBJ2-7; D gene: -; clone size: many; V gene: TRBV5-1; CDR3 DNA: TGCGCCAGCAGCTTGGATCCCGGGAACTCCTACGAGCAGTACTTC; CDR3 protein: CASSLDPGNSYEQYF
J gene: TRBJ2-7; D gene: -; clone size: -; V gene: TRBV5-1; CDR3 DNA: TGCGCCAGCAGCTTCTACGGGGGAAGAGAGCAGTACTTC; CDR3 protein: CASSFYGGREQYF
J gene: TRBJ2-7; D gene: -; clone size: few; V gene: TRBV7-8; CDR3 DNA: TGTGCCAGCAGCTTAGGCGGGCTGAGCTCCTACGAGCAGTACTTC; CDR3 protein: CASSLGGLSSYEQYF
J gene: TRBJ2-2; D gene: TRBD1; clone size: -; V gene: TRBV6-5; CDR3 DNA: TGTGCCAGCATTTACGACAGGGTCACCGGGGAGCTGTTTTTT; CDR3 protein: CASIYDRVTGELFF
J gene: TRBJ2-2; D gene: TRBD1; clone size: few; V gene: TRBV24-1; CDR3 DNA: TGTGCCACCAGTGCATGGGGGACAGCTGGAACCGGGGAGCTGTTTTTT; CDR3 protein: CATSAWGTAGTGELFF
J gene: TRBJ2-5; D gene: TRBD1; clone size: few; V gene: TRBV18; CDR3 DNA: TGTGCCAGCTCAGGGACAGTACAAGAGACCCAGTACTTC; CDR3 protein: CASSGTVQETQYF
J gene: TRBJ2-2; D gene: TRBD1; clone size: -; V gene: TRBV5-1; CDR3 DNA: TGCGCCAGCAGCTGGGGACAGGGGCCGACCACCGGGGAGCTGTTTTTT; CDR3 protein: CASSWGQGPTTGELFF
J gene: TRBJ2-7; D gene: -; clone size: few; V gene: TRBV24-1; CDR3 DNA: TGTGCCACCAGTGGCCCCGGCCAGCGGGAGCAGTACTTC; CDR3 protein: CATSGPGQREQYF
J gene: TRBJ1-1; D gene: -; clone size: few; V gene: TRBV6-6; CDR3 DNA: TGTGCCGTACGGGGGGGTCGGAACACTGAAGCTTTCTTT; CDR3 protein: CAVRGGRNTEAFF
J gene: TRBJ1-4; D gene: -; clone size: -; V gene: TRBV7-8; CDR3 DNA: TGTGCCAGCAGCTTAGGAGGGGGTGGTAATGAAAAACTGTTTTTT; CDR3 protein: CASSLGGGGNEKLFF
J gene: TRBJ2-5; D gene: TRBD1; clone size: many; V gene: TRBV20-1; CDR3 DNA: TGCAGTGCTAGAGCTTTAGGGACAGTCGAGACCCAGTACTTC; CDR3 protein: CSARALGTVETQYF
J gene: TRBJ2-3; D gene: -; clone size: -; V gene: TRBV7-2; CDR3 DNA: TGTGCCAGCAGCTTATTCTCCGGGAATAGCCCAGATACGCAGTATTTT; CDR3 protein: CASSLFSGNSPDTQYF